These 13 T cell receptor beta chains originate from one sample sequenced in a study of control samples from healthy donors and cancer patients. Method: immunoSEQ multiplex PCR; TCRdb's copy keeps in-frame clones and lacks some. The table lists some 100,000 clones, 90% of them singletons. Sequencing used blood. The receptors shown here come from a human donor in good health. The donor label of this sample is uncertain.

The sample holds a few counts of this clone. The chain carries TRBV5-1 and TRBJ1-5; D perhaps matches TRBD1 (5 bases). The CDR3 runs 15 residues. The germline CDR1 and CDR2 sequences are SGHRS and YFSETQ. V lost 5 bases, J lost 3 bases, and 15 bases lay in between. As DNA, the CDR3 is TGCGCCAGCAGTGAACAGGCTGGAGACAATCAGCCCCAGCATTTT. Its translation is CASSEQAGDNQPQHF.

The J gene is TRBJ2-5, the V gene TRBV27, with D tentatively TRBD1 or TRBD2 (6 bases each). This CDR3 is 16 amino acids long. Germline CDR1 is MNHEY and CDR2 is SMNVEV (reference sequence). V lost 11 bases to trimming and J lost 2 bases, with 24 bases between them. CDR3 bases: TGTGCCGGCGGGACTCAGACAGGAGTCGCTCAAGAGACCCAGTACTTC. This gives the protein CAGGTQTGVAQETQYF.

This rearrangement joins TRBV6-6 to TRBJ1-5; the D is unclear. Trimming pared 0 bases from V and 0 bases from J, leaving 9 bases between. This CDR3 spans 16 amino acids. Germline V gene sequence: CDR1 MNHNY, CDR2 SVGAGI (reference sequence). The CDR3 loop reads CASSYSTLYSNQPQHF. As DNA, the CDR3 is TGTGCCAGCAGTTACTCCACACTCTATAGCAATCAGCCCCAGCATTTT.

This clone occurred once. CDR3 sequence: CASTGGPLGETQYF. The CDR3 nucleotides read TGTGCCAGCACGGGGGGGCCTCTGGGAGAGACCCAGTACTTC. This chain links TRBV4-2 with TRBJ2-5; TRBD2 agrees at 8 bases. V lost 7 bases to trimming and J lost 4 bases; unmatched junction nucleotides: 8. Germline V lookup: CDR1 LGHNA, CDR2 YNFKEQ. CDR3 length: 14 residues.

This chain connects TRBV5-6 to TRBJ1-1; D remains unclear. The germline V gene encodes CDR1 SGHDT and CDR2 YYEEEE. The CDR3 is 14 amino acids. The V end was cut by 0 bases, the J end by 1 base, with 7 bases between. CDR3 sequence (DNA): TGTGCCAGCAGCTTGGTCCGTTCGAACACTGAAGCTTTCTTT. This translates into CASSLVRSNTEAFF. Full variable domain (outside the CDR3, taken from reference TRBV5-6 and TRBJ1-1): DAGVTQSPTHLIKTRGQQVTLRCSPKSGHDTVSWYQQALGQGPQFIFQYYEEEERQRGNFPDRFSGHQFPNYSSELNVNALLLGDSALYLCASSLVRSNTEAFFGQGTRLTVV.

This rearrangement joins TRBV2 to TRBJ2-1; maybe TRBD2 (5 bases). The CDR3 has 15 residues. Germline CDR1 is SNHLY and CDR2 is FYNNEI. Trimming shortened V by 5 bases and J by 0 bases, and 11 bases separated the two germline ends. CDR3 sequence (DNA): TGTGCCAGCAGTCCCCAAGCGGTCTCCTACAATGAGCAGTTCTTC. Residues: CASSPQAVSYNEQFF.

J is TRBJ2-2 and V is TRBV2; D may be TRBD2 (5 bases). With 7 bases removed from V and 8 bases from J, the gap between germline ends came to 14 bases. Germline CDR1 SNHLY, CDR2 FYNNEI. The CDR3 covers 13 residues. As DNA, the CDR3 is TGTGCCAGCAATAGACTAATTTCTGGGGAGCTGTTTTTT. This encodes CASNRLISGELFF. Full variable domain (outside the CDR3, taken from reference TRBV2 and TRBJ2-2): EPEVTQTPSHQVTQMGQEVILRCVPISNHLYFYWYRQILGQKVEFLVSFYNNEISEKSEIFDDQFSVERPDGSNFTLKIRSTKLEDSAMYFCASNRLISGELFFGEGSRLTVL.

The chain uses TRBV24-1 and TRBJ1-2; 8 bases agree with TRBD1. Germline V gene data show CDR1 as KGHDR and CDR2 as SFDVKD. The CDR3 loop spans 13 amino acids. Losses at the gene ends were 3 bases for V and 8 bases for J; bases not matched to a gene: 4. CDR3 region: CATSDLDRGGYTF. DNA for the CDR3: TGTGCCACCAGTGATCTCGACAGGGGCGGCTACACCTTC.

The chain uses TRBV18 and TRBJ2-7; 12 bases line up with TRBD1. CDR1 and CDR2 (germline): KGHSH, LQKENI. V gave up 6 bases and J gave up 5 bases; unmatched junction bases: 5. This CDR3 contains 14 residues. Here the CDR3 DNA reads TGTGCCAGCTCCCAGGGGACAGGGGGCGACGAGCAGTACTTC. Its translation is CASSQGTGGDEQYF. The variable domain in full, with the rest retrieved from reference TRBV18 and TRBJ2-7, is NAGVMQNPRHLVRRRGQEARLRCSPMKGHSHVYWYRQLPEEGLKFMVYLQKENIIDESGMPKERFSAEFPKEGPSILRIQQVVRGDSAAYFCASSQGTGGDEQYFGPGTRLTVT.

The CDR3: CASSQMLQGRGYTF. The CDR3, as DNA: TGTGCCAGCAGCCAAATGTTACAGGGACGTGGCTACACCTTC. V usage is TRBV14 and J usage is TRBJ1-2; D possibly corresponds to TRBD1 (6 bases). Germline V lookup: CDR1 SGHDN, CDR2 FVKESK. V was cut by 2 bases and J by 7 bases, with 14 bases left in between. The CDR3 consists of 14 residues.

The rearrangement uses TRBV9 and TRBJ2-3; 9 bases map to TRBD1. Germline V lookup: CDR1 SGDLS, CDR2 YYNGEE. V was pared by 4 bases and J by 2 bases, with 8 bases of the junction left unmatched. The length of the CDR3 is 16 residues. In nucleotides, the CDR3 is TGTGCCAGCAGCAATGCCGGGACAGGGATCACAGATACGCAGTATTTT. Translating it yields CASSNAGTGITDTQYF.

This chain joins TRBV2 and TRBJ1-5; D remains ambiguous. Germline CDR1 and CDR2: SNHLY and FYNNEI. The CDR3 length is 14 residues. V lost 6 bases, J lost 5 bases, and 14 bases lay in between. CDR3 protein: CASSTQGKDQPQHF. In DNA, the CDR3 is TGTGCCAGCAGCACACAAGGGAAGGATCAGCCCCAGCATTTT.

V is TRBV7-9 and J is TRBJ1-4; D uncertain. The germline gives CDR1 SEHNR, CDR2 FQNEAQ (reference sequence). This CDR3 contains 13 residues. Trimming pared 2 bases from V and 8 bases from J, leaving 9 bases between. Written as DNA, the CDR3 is TGTGCCAGCAGCTTACTATCAGGAGAAAAACTGTTTTTT. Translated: CASSLLSGEKLFF.